The clone carrying this TCR beta chain was observed a single time. This sample is part of a study of technical replicates of blood from several donors. The CDR3 runs to 13 residues. V lost 3 bases and J lost 8, with 10 bases in between. Germline CDR1 and CDR2: ENHRY and SYGVKD. The data were produced by immunoSEQ multiplex PCR, yet TCRdb's version contains in-frame clones alone and is incomplete. The sample gives about 97,000 clones, about 94% of which show up once; over 0.25% is in the top ten. Sequenced material: T cells isolated from PBMCs. The receptor was derived from a human donor in good health. The chain employs TRBV10-3 and TRBJ1-4; D remains unclear. The CDR3 region is CAISDLNQEKLFF. The CDR3 nucleotides read TGTGCCATCAGTGACCTCAACCAGGAAAAACTGTTTTTT.